The rows below give T cell receptor beta chains drawn from one sample of a study of cytomegalovirus exposure and HLA in healthy donors. Sequencing used immunoSEQ multiplex PCR; TCRdb keeps in-frame clones, though not all of them. In the table there are 150,000 to 200,000 clones, 75% to 90% of which are singletons. The sequencing input was PBMCs. The receptors stem from a man between 18 and 29 years old in good health and CMV-seropositive. Both conserved end residues are part of each CDR3. The D gene is left open where the match is weak. Only some rows state a clone size, as once, few, many or a class for expanded clones.

>TRBV7-9|TRBD2|-|TRBJ2-1
CASSSPAGSYNEQFF
TGTGCCAGCAGCTCTCCAGCGGGATCCTACAATGAGCAGTTCTTC
>TRBV9|TRBD2|-|TRBJ2-7
CASSAGGSGISYF
TGTGCCAGCAGCGCCGGGGGTAGCGGGATATCTTACTTC
>TRBV30|TRBD1|once|TRBJ1-4
CAWSTGGTNEKLFF
TGTGCCTGGAGCACAGGGGGCACTAATGAAAAACTGTTTTTT
>TRBV5-1|TRBD1|once|TRBJ1-4
CASSLAARTGYEKLFF
TGCGCCAGCAGCTTGGCAGCGAGGACAGGGTATGAAAAACTGTTTTTT
>TRBV7-2|TRBD1|-|TRBJ2-1
CASSGTGGPYNEQFF
TGTGCCAGCAGCGGGACAGGGGGACCCTACAATGAGCAGTTCTTC
>TRBV7-9|-|few|TRBJ2-2
CASSLAEAGTGELFF
TGTGCCAGCAGCTTAGCGGAGGCCGGGACCGGGGAGCTGTTTTTT
>TRBV27|TRBD2|-|TRBJ2-7
CASSLSLAGVAYEQYF
TGTGCCAGCAGCTTATCACTAGCGGGAGTTGCCTACGAGCAGTACTTC
>TRBV5-6|-|-|TRBJ2-3
CASTRGDTQYF
TGTGCCAGCACTAGGGGAGATACGCAGTATTTT
>TRBV11-3|TRBD1|once|TRBJ2-5
CASSLGQGAEETQYF
TGTGCCAGCAGCTTAGGGCAGGGGGCTGAGGAGACCCAGTACTTC
>TRBV19|-|-|TRBJ1-2
CASSTRGRGYGYTF
TGTGCCAGTAGTACCCGAGGCAGGGGCTATGGCTACACCTTC
>TRBV9|TRBD2|-|TRBJ2-1
CASSVGLAGERSEQFF
TGTGCCAGCAGCGTAGGGCTAGCGGGAGAAAGGAGTGAGCAGTTCTTC
>TRBV5-4|-|-|TRBJ1-1
CASSPRQAVSTEAFF
TGTGCCAGCAGCCCGAGACAAGCAGTGTCCACTGAAGCTTTCTTT
>TRBV29-1|-|-|TRBJ2-1
CSVDQDFDGNEQFF
TGCAGCGTTGACCAAGACTTTGATGGCAATGAGCAGTTCTTC
>TRBV9|-|-|TRBJ2-7
CASSVGSRYSYEQYF
TGTGCCAGCAGCGTAGGATCCAGGTATTCCTACGAGCAGTACTTC
>TRBV5-4|TRBD2|-|TRBJ2-3
CASSPDLAGSTDTQYF
TGTGCCAGCAGCCCCGACCTAGCGGGAAGCACAGATACGCAGTATTTT
>TRBV6-4|-|-|TRBJ2-7
CASSGLTLSSYEQYF
TGTGCCAGCAGTGGGTTGACTCTCAGCTCCTACGAGCAGTACTTC
>TRBV29-1|TRBD2|-|TRBJ2-1
CSVGGLAERGEQFF
TGCAGCGTAGGGGGACTAGCGGAGCGGGGTGAGCAGTTCTTC
>TRBV29-1|-|-|TRBJ2-7
CSVGVAGVGSYEQYF
TGCAGCGTTGGGGTGGCAGGGGTTGGGTCCTACGAGCAGTACTTC
>TRBV9|-|-|TRBJ1-1
CASSVQGQNTEAFF
TGTGCCAGCAGCGTACAAGGACAGAACACTGAAGCTTTCTTT
>TRBV4-3|-|-|TRBJ2-2
CASSRQAISGELFF
TGCGCCAGCAGCAGACAAGCAATATCCGGGGAGCTGTTTTTT
>TRBV6-6|-|-|TRBJ1-1
CATSGNTEAFF
TGTGCCACCAGCGGGAACACTGAAGCTTTCTTT
>TRBV27|-|-|TRBJ2-3
CASSSGGYTDTQYF
TGTGCCAGCAGTTCCGGGGGTTACACAGATACGCAGTATTTT
>TRBV9|TRBD2|few|TRBJ2-1
CASSELAGGDNEQFF
TGTGCCAGCAGCGAGCTAGCGGGTGGCGACAATGAGCAGTTCTTC
>TRBV9|TRBD2|-|TRBJ2-1
CASSITRTSNEQFF
TGTGCCAGCAGCATAACCCGGACTAGCAATGAGCAGTTCTTC
>TRBV11-1|-|many|TRBJ2-7
CASSPPQGSSYEQYF
TGTGCCAGCAGCCCCCCGCAGGGGTCCTCCTACGAGCAGTACTTC
>TRBV28|-|-|TRBJ2-1
CASSPGLSRFF
TGTGCCAGCAGTCCGGGACTCTCACGGTTCTTC
>TRBV6-5|TRBD2|-|TRBJ2-7
CASLLSGTPYEQYF
TGTGCCAGCCTACTTAGCGGGACGCCCTACGAGCAGTACTTC
>TRBV6-6|TRBD1|-|TRBJ1-2
CASGLGQGALTF
TGTGCCAGCGGGCTTGGACAGGGGGCCCTTACCTTC
>TRBV9|TRBD1|-|TRBJ1-2
CASSEGDRGGIYGYTF
TGTGCCAGCAGCGAGGGGGACAGGGGCGGCATCTATGGCTACACCTTC
>TRBV30|TRBD2|once|TRBJ2-1
CAWSAGTSAYNEQFF
TGTGCCTGGAGTGCCGGGACTAGCGCATACAATGAGCAGTTCTTC
>TRBV6-4|-|-|TRBJ2-1
CASSDPFGRVNEQFF
TGTGCCAGCAGTGACCCCTTCGGGAGAGTCAATGAGCAGTTCTTC
>TRBV11-2|-|-|TRBJ1-5
CASSLLAGEDQPQHF
TGTGCCAGCAGCTTATTAGCCGGGGAAGATCAGCCCCAGCATTTT
>TRBV7-2|TRBD2|-|TRBJ2-1
CASSLGLDSYNEQFF
TGTGCCAGCAGCTTGGGACTAGACAGTTACAATGAGCAGTTCTTC
>TRBV9|TRBD2|-|TRBJ2-5
CASSNMNPGLAGQETQYF
TGTGCCAGCAGTAATATGAATCCGGGACTAGCGGGCCAGGAGACCCAGTACTTC
>TRBV6-6|-|-|TRBJ1-1
CASTLKAEDTEAFF
TGTGCCAGCACCCTCAAAGCGGAGGACACTGAAGCTTTCTTT
>TRBV6-1|TRBD1|-|TRBJ2-7
CASSVDRDPYEQYF
TGTGCCAGCAGTGTGGACAGGGACCCGTACGAGCAGTACTTC
>TRBV29-1|-|-|TRBJ2-7
CSVGGTGEQYF
TGCAGCGTGGGAGGGACAGGCGAGCAGTACTTC
>TRBV28|TRBD1|-|TRBJ2-2
CASSPGTATNTGELFF
TGTGCCAGCAGCCCCGGGACAGCTACGAACACCGGGGAGCTGTTTTTT
>TRBV27|-|-|TRBJ1-2
CASRLSPWGLPNGYTF
TGTGCCAGCAGACTTAGTCCCTGGGGACTTCCGAATGGCTACACCTTC
>TRBV27|-|-|TRBJ2-2
CASSSAGNTGELFF
TGTGCCAGCAGTTCCGCGGGGAACACCGGGGAGCTGTTTTTT
>TRBV2|TRBD2|-|TRBJ2-1
CASLGTSGSTYNEQFF
TGTGCCAGCCTTGGGACTAGCGGGAGTACATACAATGAGCAGTTCTTC
>TRBV6-5|TRBD2|-|TRBJ2-1
CASSYALAGAYNEQFF
TGTGCCAGCAGTTACGCACTAGCGGGAGCCTACAATGAGCAGTTCTTC
>TRBV20-1|-|-|TRBJ2-7
CSARSKREQYF
TGCAGTGCTAGAAGTAAGCGCGAGCAGTACTTC
>TRBV5-1|TRBD2|few|TRBJ2-7
CASRLAGVEWQYF
TGCGCCAGCAGACTAGCGGGAGTAGAATGGCAGTACTTC